The next 32 T cell receptor beta chains were all read from a single sample in a study of brain metastases from non-small cell lung cancer. Using immunoSEQ multiplex PCR, the repertoire was profiled, and TCRdb retains in-frame clones only, with some absent. The profile covers over 12,000 clones, with over 75% appearing a single time and less than 9% taken by the ten largest. The sample was primary lung tumor tissue. The receptors originated from a donor at least 40 years old with non-small cell lung cancer.

The V and J genes are TRBV7-6 and TRBJ1-4; no definite D call. Trimming removed 0 bases from V and 4 bases from J, with 3 bases in between. CDR1 is SGHVS, CDR2 FNYEAQ, per germline. This CDR3 has 13 residues. The CDR3 nucleotides are TGTGCCAGCAGCTTAGCGGGTAATGAAAAACTGTTTTTT. Its protein product is CASSLAGNEKLFF.

The CDR3 DNA reads as TGCGCCAGCAGCTGGGGGGACAGTCCCTCCACAGATACGCAGTATTTT. This codes for CASSWGDSPSTDTQYF. The chain couples TRBV5-1 to TRBJ2-3, with D possibly being TRBD1 (7 bases). This CDR3 comprises 16 residues. Germline V gene lookup returns CDR1 SGHRS and CDR2 YFSETQ. V lost 3 bases to trimming and J lost 2 bases, with 16 bases between them.

The chain has TRBV5-5 and TRBJ2-3, with D perhaps TRBD1 (7 bases). Germline V gives CDR1 SGHKS, CDR2 YYEKEE (reference sequence). V lost 2 bases and J 1 base, leaving 17 bases between the germline ends. This CDR3 has 17 amino acids. CDR3 sequence (DNA): TGTGCCAGCAGCTTAGGAGGGGGCAGGGTAGGCACAGATACGCAGTATTTT. Residues: CASSLGGGRVGTDTQYF.

V gene TRBV18 combines with J gene TRBJ1-6; D is ambiguous. This CDR3 is 13 amino acids long. Trimming took 2 bases from V and 5 from J, leaving 4 bases between them. Looked up from germline, CDR1 is KGHSH and CDR2 is LQKENI. CDR3 nucleotide sequence: TGTGCCAGCTCACCAGAAGATAATTCACCCCTCCACTTT. It yields the protein CASSPEDNSPLHF.

The chain has TRBV7-9 and TRBJ1-5; D is ambiguous. The CDR3 is made up of 15 amino acids. Trimming took 4 bases from V and 0 from J, leaving 10 bases between them. Germline CDR1 SEHNR, CDR2 FQNEAQ (reference sequence). CDR3 amino acids: CASSSSRDSNQPQHF. The CDR3, as DNA: TGTGCCAGCAGCTCTAGCCGGGATAGCAATCAGCCCCAGCATTTT.

CDR3 amino acids: CASSTMQGARNTEAFF. The DNA for the CDR3 is TGTGCCAGCAGCACGATGCAGGGGGCGCGGAACACTGAAGCTTTCTTT. The chain joins TRBV7-3 to TRBJ1-1, with 8 bases fitting TRBD1. The V gene end was trimmed by 5 bases and the J gene end by 1 base; junction bases not matched to a gene: 9. Germline V lookup: CDR1 SGHTA, CDR2 FQGTGA. The CDR3 consists of 16 residues.

The genes are TRBV12-3 or TRBV12-4 and TRBJ1-1; 7 bases map to TRBD1. This CDR3 has 12 residues. V lost 6 bases and J lost 3; bases outside the gene matches: 1. CDR3 loop: CASRDRYTEAFF. CDR3 DNA sequence: TGTGCCAGCAGGGACAGGTACACTGAAGCTTTCTTT.

The rearrangement uses TRBV29-1 and TRBJ2-7; TRBD1 matches 8 bases. CDR3 length: 13 amino acids. Germline values: CDR1 SQVTM, CDR2 ANQGSEA. The V and J ends lost 7 bases and 3 bases, in that order; junction bases with no gene match: 8. The CDR3 nucleotides read TGCAGCGCTAGAGGACAGGGTAACTACGAGCAGTACTTC. This gives the protein CSARGQGNYEQYF.

This chain joins TRBV27 and TRBJ2-1; 14 bases map to TRBD2. The V gene end was trimmed by 7 bases and the J gene end by 8 bases; junction bases not matched to a gene: 13. Germline CDR1 and CDR2: MNHEY and SMNVEV (reference sequence). The CDR3 totals 17 residues. CDR3 amino acids: CASTPGTSGGAEDEQFF. The DNA for the CDR3 is TGTGCCAGCACCCCCGGGACTAGCGGGGGAGCTGAAGATGAGCAGTTCTTC.

A few counts support this clone. The CDR3 DNA is TGTGCCAGCGGATCGGAGGGGAACACTGAAGCTTTCTTT. This gives the protein CASGSEGNTEAFF. V usage is TRBV6-5 and J usage is TRBJ1-1; D gene uncertain. Germline V lookup: CDR1 MNHEY, CDR2 SVGAGI. V lost 8 bases and J 1 base, leaving 11 bases between the germline ends. The CDR3 loop spans 13 amino acids.

This clone has more than one count but fewer than ten. The chain links TRBV15 to TRBJ2-6; D is perhaps TRBD1 (5 bases). CDR3 length: 14 amino acids. V dropped 5 bases and J dropped 2 bases, with 7 bases sitting between them. Germline loops: CDR1 LNHNV, CDR2 YYDKDF (reference sequence). CDR3 nucleotides: TGTGCCACCAGCCTCAGGGCTGGGGCCAACGTCCTGACTTTC. Residues: CATSLRAGANVLTF. The variable domain in full, completed from reference TRBV15 and TRBJ2-6, reads DAMVIQNPRYQVTQFGKPVTLSCSQTLNHNVMYWYQQKSSQAPKLLFHYYDKDFNNEADTPDNFQSRRPNTSFCFLDIRSPGLGDTAMYLCATSLRAGANVLTFGAGSRLTVL.

The chain links TRBV19 to TRBJ2-7; the D gene is possibly TRBD2 (6 bases). Germline CDR1 LNHDA, CDR2 SQIVND (reference sequence). This CDR3 spans 13 amino acids. V lost 0 bases to trimming and J lost 3 bases, with 6 bases between them. The CDR3 reads CASSIEGGYEQYV. DNA of the CDR3: TGTGCCAGTAGTATAGAGGGGGGCTACGAGCAGTACGTC.

The rearrangement joins TRBV4-1 to TRBJ2-1; no reliable D call. The CDR3 is made up of 15 amino acids. The V and J ends lost 2 bases and 12 bases respectively, with 20 bases between them. Per the germline V gene, CDR1 is MGHRA and CDR2 is YSYEKL. The CDR3 nucleotides are TGCGCCAGCAGCCAAAATCCCGATGGGGTAGTGGGGCAGTTCTTC. Translation: CASSQNPDGVVGQFF.

The V call is TRBV9, the J call TRBJ1-1, with 12 positions matching TRBD1. J was trimmed by 3 bases and V by 3 bases; bases with no gene match: 3. The germline CDR1 and CDR2 sequences are SGDLS and YYNGEE. CDR3 length: 15 residues. CDR3 sequence: CASSEGTGGYTEAFF. The CDR3 DNA reads as TGTGCCAGCAGCGAGGGGACAGGGGGCTACACTGAAGCTTTCTTT.

In this sample, this clone turned up a few times. The chain carries TRBV30 and TRBJ2-1; D uncertain. Trimming cost V 0 bases and J 7 bases, with 4 bases left between them. This CDR3 region has 11 residues. Germline V CDR1 and CDR2: GTSNPN, SVGIG (reference sequence). CDR3 nucleotides: TGTGCCTGGAGTGTAAGTAATGAGCAGTTCTTC. Its translation is CAWSVSNEQFF.

The chain recombines TRBV5-8 with TRBJ1-1; D possibly corresponds to TRBD1 (5 bases). CDR1 is SGHTS and CDR2 is YDEGEE in the germline V gene. The CDR3 length is 15 residues. Deletions cut 2 bases from V and 3 bases from J, with 14 bases between. CDR3 in DNA: TGTGCCAGCAGCTTTGATGACAGATCAGACACTGAAGCTTTCTTT. It specifies CASSFDDRSDTEAFF. Based on the CDR3 plus reference TRBV5-8 and TRBJ1-1, the full variable domain is EAGVTQSPTHLIKTRGQQATLRCSPISGHTSVYWYQQALGLGLQFLLWYDEGEERNRGNFPPRFSGRQFPNYSSELNVNALELEDSALYLCASSFDDRSDTEAFFGQGTRLTVV.

This chain connects TRBV7-9 to TRBJ2-2, with 8 nucleotides matching TRBD2. V lost 5 bases to trimming and J lost 7 bases; unmatched junction nucleotides: 9. CDR3 length: 15 amino acids. Germline CDR1 and CDR2: SEHNR and FQNEAQ (reference sequence). DNA of the CDR3: TGTGCCAGCAGCCCACTTACCGGGAGGGGCGGGGAGCTGTTTTTT. Residues: CASSPLTGRGGELFF. The whole variable domain, filled in from reference TRBV7-9 and TRBJ2-2, reads DTGVSQNPRHKITKRGQNVTFRCDPISEHNRLYWYRQTLGQGPEFLTYFQNEAQLEKSRLLSDRFSAERPKGSFSTLEIQRTEQGDSAMYLCASSPLTGRGGELFFGEGSRLTVL.

The rearrangement joins TRBV7-2 to TRBJ2-5; the D gene is possibly TRBD2 (5 bases). The CDR3 is 12 amino acids. The V end lost 5 bases, the J end lost 5 bases, and 9 bases lay between the germline ends. Germline CDR1 reads SGHTA; CDR2 reads FQGNSA. CDR3 loop: CASSPSGETQYF. In DNA form, the CDR3 reads TGTGCCAGCAGCCCCTCGGGGGAGACCCAGTACTTC.

The chain recombines TRBV12-3 or TRBV12-4 with TRBJ2-1; no reliable D call. The CDR3 is 12 residues long. Trimming cost V 6 bases and J 13 bases, with 16 bases left between them. DNA of the CDR3: TGTGCCAGCAGCCTCGCCCCGACCGTCCAGTTCTTC. Residues: CASSLAPTVQFF.

This clone was seen only once. Germline and junction disagree at one end, which may indicate a read error. This chain uses TRBV6-5 with TRBJ1-1; D is ambiguous. Germline loops: CDR1 MNHEY, CDR2 SVGAGI. This CDR3 has 14 amino acids. CDR3 in DNA: TGTGTCAGCAGGACCCCGAATGGTAACACTGAAGCTTTCTTT. Amino acids: CVSRTPNGNTEAFF.

The chain combines TRBV5-4 with TRBJ1-2, with 8 positions matching TRBD1. V gave up 2 bases and J gave up 0 bases; unmatched junction bases: 6. The CDR3 is 16 amino acids. Per germline, CDR1 SGHNT and CDR2 YYREEE (reference sequence). CDR3 DNA: TGTGCCAGCAGCTTCCCCGGACAGGGCACTAACTATGGCTACACCTTC. It codes for CASSFPGQGTNYGYTF.

The chain joins TRBV15 to TRBJ2-1, with D perhaps TRBD2 (6 bases). V was trimmed by 0 bases and J by 4 bases, leaving 10 bases between them. The germline gives CDR1 LNHNV, CDR2 YYDKDF (reference sequence). The CDR3 contains 15 residues. The CDR3 region is CATSRDNSGYNEQFF. DNA for the CDR3: TGTGCCACCAGCAGAGATAATAGCGGTTACAATGAGCAGTTCTTC.

This chain uses TRBV5-1 with TRBJ2-3; D possibly uses TRBD1 or TRBD2 (5 bases each). V was trimmed by 0 bases and J by 5 bases, leaving 19 bases between them. The CDR3 has 17 residues. Germline V lookup: CDR1 SGHRS, CDR2 YFSETQ. The CDR3 DNA follows: TGCGCCAGCAGCTTGGAGGGGTTTAGCGAGGGGATAGATACGCAGTATTTT. Translated, it gives CASSLEGFSEGIDTQYF.

The chain is built from TRBV5-1 and TRBJ2-7; the match to TRBD1 covers 7 bases. The V and J ends lost 6 bases and 3 bases, in that order; junction bases with no gene match: 6. Germline V gene data show CDR1 as SGHRS and CDR2 as YFSETQ. The CDR3 totals 13 residues. The CDR3 sequence: CASKGQRYYEQYV. CDR3 in DNA: TGCGCCAGCAAGGGACAGAGGTACTACGAGCAGTACGTC.

The J gene is TRBJ1-1, the V gene TRBV4-1; D not certain. The CDR3 runs 14 residues. Trimming pared 0 bases from V and 0 bases from J, leaving 5 bases between. In germline, CDR1 is MGHRA, CDR2 YSYEKL. The CDR3: CASSQDTVNTEAFF. The CDR3 nucleotides read TGCGCCAGCAGCCAAGATACGGTGAACACTGAAGCTTTCTTT.

The V and J genes are TRBV2 and TRBJ2-5, with D possibly matching TRBD1 (6 bases). The CDR3 is 17 residues long. With 1 base removed from V and 5 bases from J, the gap between germline ends came to 20 bases. Per the germline V gene, CDR1 is SNHLY and CDR2 is FYNNEI. This chain's CDR3 is CASSEGFFISRGETQYF. The CDR3 DNA sequence: TGTGCCAGCAGTGAAGGATTTTTCATAAGCAGGGGTGAGACCCAGTACTTC.

This chain uses TRBV7-2 with TRBJ1-1; no firm D call. This CDR3 has 15 amino acids. V was cut by 1 base and J by 4 bases, with 13 bases left in between. Germline V lookup: CDR1 SGHTA, CDR2 FQGNSA. CDR3 loop: CASSLGIGLLTEAFF. As DNA, the CDR3 is TGTGCCAGCAGCTTAGGGATAGGGCTGCTCACTGAAGCTTTCTTT.

Note on this clone: Different DNA sequences within this sample yield the same CDR3. This chain joins TRBV5-1 and TRBJ1-1; a weak D match, TRBD1 (6 bases). CDR1 is SGHRS and CDR2 is YFSETQ in the germline V gene. The CDR3 is 13 amino acids. CDR3 DNA sequence: TGCGCTAGCGGCGGGGGCGGGGTTCCTGAAGCTTTCTTT. Residues: CASGGGGVPEAFF.

The chain uses TRBV18 and TRBJ2-3; 7 nucleotides align to TRBD1. Germline trimming cut 6 bases from V and 5 bases from J; bases unmatched to any gene: 5. The V gene's germline CDR1 is KGHSH and CDR2 LQKENI. The CDR3 spans 13 residues. The CDR3 spells CASSTGVGDTQYF. CDR3 in DNA: TGTGCCAGCTCTACAGGGGTGGGAGATACGCAGTATTTT. The variable domain in full, with the rest retrieved from reference TRBV18 and TRBJ2-3, is NAGVMQNPRHLVRRRGQEARLRCSPMKGHSHVYWYRQLPEEGLKFMVYLQKENIIDESGMPKERFSAEFPKEGPSILRIQQVVRGDSAAYFCASSTGVGDTQYFGPGTRLTVL.

This clone was picked up one time. The sample has other DNA sequences that encode this CDR3 too. The chain combines TRBV27 with TRBJ1-1; D ambiguous. V was pared by 2 bases and J by 5 bases, with 21 bases between. Germline CDR1 is MNHEY and CDR2 is SMNVEV (reference sequence). The CDR3 sequence is 17 residues long. The CDR3 loop reads CASSLDPERQGGTEAFF. The CDR3 coding sequence is TGTGCCAGCAGTTTAGACCCCGAAAGACAAGGAGGTACTGAAGCTTTCTTT.

The chain carries TRBV24-1 and TRBJ2-1; 12 positions agree with TRBD2. Germline V CDR1 and CDR2: KGHDR, SFDVKD. There are 18 residues in the CDR3. V was pared by 3 bases and J by 8 bases, with 13 bases of the junction left unmatched. The CDR3 nucleotides read TGTGCCACCAGTGATCCCACCCCCCTAGCGGGGGGGAGGTATGAGCAGTTCTTC. This sequence encodes CATSDPTPLAGGRYEQFF.

This chain connects TRBV5-1 to TRBJ1-5; D gene uncertain. CDR3 size: 14 residues. Trimming cost V 4 bases and J 2 bases, with 10 bases left between them. Germline V CDR1 and CDR2: SGHRS, YFSETQ. CDR3 sequence: CASSRTGGNQPQHF. The CDR3 DNA reads as TGCGCCAGCAGCCGGACTGGCGGCAATCAGCCCCAGCATTTT. The full variable domain, with the rest looked up from reference TRBV5-1 and TRBJ1-5, is KAGVTQTPRYLIKTRGQQVTLSCSPISGHRSVSWYQQTPGQGLQFLFEYFSETQRNKGNFPGRFSGRQFSNSRSEMNVSTLELGDSALYLCASSRTGGNQPQHFGDGTRLSIL.